This T cell receptor beta chain emerged from a study of CD8 T cells in ankylosing spondylitis. Trimming at V came to 1 base and at J to 10 bases, leaving 3 bases not matched to a gene. Germline V gene lookup returns CDR1 SGHTA and CDR2 FQGTGA. This CDR3 contains 14 residues. This clonotype was recorded a few times. What it binds is unknown. The TCR beta libraries were generated through quantitative 5'-RACE incorporating molecular barcodes. TCRdb reanalysed the 5' RACE reads using MiXCR and keeps one entry per CDR3 protein. The sample has 240,000 or so distinct CDR3 sequences, over 8.5% seen once. Study-wide points: Researchers reportedly found disease-linked clones significantly enriched in matched ankylosing spondylitis synovial fluid. Within ankylosing spondylitis blood, a TCR beta motif made up of eight or nine highly homologous variants appeared to be characteristic. Reactive arthritis synovial fluid and blood were previously reported to contain some motif variants.

The chain employs TRBV7-3 and TRBJ1-6, with 8 positions matching TRBD1. The origin of this receptor is a male donor with ankylosing spondylitis or in good health (not recorded which). The sequencing sample was made of blood, either unsorted or a sorted T cell fraction (not recorded which). The CDR3 here is CASSLSDRGSPLHF. The DNA of the CDR3 is TGTGCCAGCAGCTTAAGTGACAGGGGATCACCCCTCCACTTT.